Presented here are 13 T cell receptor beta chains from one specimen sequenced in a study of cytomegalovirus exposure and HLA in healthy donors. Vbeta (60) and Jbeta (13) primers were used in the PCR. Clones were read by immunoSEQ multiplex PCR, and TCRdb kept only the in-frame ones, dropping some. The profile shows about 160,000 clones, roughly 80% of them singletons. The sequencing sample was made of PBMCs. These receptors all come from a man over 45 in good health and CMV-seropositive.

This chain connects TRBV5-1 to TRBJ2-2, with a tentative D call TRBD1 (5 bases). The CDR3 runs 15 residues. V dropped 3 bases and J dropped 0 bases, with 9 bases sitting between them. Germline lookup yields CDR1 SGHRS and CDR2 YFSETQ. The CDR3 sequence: CASSSTVSNTGELFF. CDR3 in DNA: TGCGCCAGCAGCTCGACAGTTTCGAACACCGGGGAGCTGTTTTTT.

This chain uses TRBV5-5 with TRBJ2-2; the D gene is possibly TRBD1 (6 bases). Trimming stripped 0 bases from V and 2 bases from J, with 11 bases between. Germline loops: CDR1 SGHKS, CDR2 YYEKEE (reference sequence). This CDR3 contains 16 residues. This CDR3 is CASSLGGTKNTGELFF. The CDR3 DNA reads TGTGCCAGCAGCTTGGGTGGGACAAAAAACACCGGGGAGCTGTTTTTT.

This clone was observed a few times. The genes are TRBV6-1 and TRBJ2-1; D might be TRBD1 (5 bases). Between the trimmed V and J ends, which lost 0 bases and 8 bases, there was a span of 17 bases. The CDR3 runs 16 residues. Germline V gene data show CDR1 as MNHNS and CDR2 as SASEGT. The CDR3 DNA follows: TGTGCCAGCAGTGAAGCGTCAGGGCTCATCAGGGATGAGCAGTTCTTC. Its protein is CASSEASGLIRDEQFF.

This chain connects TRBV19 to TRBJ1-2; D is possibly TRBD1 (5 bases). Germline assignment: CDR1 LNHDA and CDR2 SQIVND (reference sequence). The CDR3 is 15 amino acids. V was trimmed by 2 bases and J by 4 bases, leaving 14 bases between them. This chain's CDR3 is CASSIFPGSSYGYTF. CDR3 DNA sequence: TGTGCCAGTAGTATATTTCCAGGGTCATCCTATGGCTACACCTTC. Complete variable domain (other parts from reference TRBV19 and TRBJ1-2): DGGITQSPKYLFRKEGQNVTLSCEQNLNHDAMYWYRQDPGQGLRLIYYSQIVNDFQKGDIAEGYSVSREKKESFPLTVTSAQKNPTAFYLCASSIFPGSSYGYTFGSGTRLTVV.

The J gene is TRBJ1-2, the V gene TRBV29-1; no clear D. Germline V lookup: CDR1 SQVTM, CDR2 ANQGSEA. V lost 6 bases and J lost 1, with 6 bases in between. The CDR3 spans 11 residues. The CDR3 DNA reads TGCAGCGTGGAACTTAACTATGGCTACACCTTC. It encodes CSVELNYGYTF.

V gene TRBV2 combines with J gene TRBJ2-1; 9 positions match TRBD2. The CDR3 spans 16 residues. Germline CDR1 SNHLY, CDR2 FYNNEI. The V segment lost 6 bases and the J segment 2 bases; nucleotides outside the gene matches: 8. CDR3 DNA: TGTGCCAGCAGCCGGACCGGGACTAGCCCCTACAATGAGCAGTTCTTC. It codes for CASSRTGTSPYNEQFF.

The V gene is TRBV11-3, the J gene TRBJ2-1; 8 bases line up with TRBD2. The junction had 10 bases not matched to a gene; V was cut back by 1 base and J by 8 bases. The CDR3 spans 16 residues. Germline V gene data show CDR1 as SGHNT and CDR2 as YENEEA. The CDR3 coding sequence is TGTGCCAGCAGCTTAGCCCGTCGGGGGGGCCGGGATGAGCAGTTCTTC. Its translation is CASSLARRGGRDEQFF.

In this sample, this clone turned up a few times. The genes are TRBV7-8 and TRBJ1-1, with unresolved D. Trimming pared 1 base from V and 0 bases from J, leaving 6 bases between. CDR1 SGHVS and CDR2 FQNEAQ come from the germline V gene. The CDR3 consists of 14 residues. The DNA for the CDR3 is TGTGCCAGCAGCTTAGAGGCGGTGAACACTGAAGCTTTCTTT. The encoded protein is CASSLEAVNTEAFF.

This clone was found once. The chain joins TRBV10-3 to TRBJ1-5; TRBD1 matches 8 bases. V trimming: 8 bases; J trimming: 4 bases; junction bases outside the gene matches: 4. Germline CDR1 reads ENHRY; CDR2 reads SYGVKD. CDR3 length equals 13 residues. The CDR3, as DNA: TGTGCCATCGGAGACAGGGGTAATCAGCCCCAGCATTTT. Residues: CAIGDRGNQPQHF.

The CDR3 coding sequence is TGTGCCAGCGCCTCCGGCGGGGGCACAGATACGCAGTATTTT. It specifies CASASGGGTDTQYF. The chain recombines TRBV6-4 with TRBJ2-3; TRBD2 is a possible D gene (6 bases). The CDR3 consists of 14 residues. The germline gives CDR1 MRHNA, CDR2 SNTAGT. V lost 8 bases and J 1 base, leaving 13 bases between the germline ends.

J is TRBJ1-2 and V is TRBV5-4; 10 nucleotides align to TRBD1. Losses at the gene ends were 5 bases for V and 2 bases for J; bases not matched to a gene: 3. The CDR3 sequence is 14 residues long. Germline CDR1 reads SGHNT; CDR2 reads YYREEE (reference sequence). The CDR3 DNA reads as TGTGCCAGCAGGGCGGACAGGGGGAACTATGGCTACACCTTC. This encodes CASRADRGNYGYTF.

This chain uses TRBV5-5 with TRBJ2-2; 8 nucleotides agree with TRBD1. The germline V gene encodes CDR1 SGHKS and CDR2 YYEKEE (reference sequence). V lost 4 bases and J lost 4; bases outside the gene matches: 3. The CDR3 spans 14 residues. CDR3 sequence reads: CASSQGQGTGELFF. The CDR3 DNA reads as TGTGCCAGCAGCCAAGGACAGGGCACCGGGGAGCTGTTTTTT.

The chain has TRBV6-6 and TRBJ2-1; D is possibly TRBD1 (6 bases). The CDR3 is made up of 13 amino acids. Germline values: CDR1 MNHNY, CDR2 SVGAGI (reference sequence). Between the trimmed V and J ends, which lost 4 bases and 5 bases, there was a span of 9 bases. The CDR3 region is CASSSQGNNEQFF. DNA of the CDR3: TGTGCCAGCAGTTCCCAGGGGAACAATGAGCAGTTCTTC.